This TCR beta chain derives from a study of T-cell memory formation after mild COVID-19. General observations from the study: Unconfirmed was the SARS-CoV-2 specificity of second-wave clones that peaked on day 37. Whereas later expanders leaned CD4+, clones contracting day 15 to 85 showed a balanced CD4/CD8 makeup.

Note on this clonotype: The antigen is not known.

TCRdb fed the 5' RACE reads into MiXCR, producing one record per CDR3 protein. The sample consists of 130,000 to 150,000 distinct CDR3 sequences, about a fifth of them appearing once. Trimming took 5 bases from V and 6 from J, leaving 8 bases between them. Germline V gene sequence: CDR1 KGHDR, CDR2 SFDVKD. This CDR3 contains 12 residues. The rearrangement joins TRBV24-1 to TRBJ2-3; D not resolved. The source of this sequence is an adult woman who had mild COVID-19 (a few samples of this study predate the infection). Cell type and time point are not known. The sequenced sample was PBMCs or a T cell subset sorted from them (not recorded which). The CDR3 DNA reads as TGTGCCACCAGTGGTTCCGGGGATACGCAGTATTTT. This translates into CATSGSGDTQYF.